The rows below give T cell receptor beta chains drawn from one sample of a study of metastatic and nonmetastatic thyroid tumors. TCRdb re-called clones from the PCR reads using MiXCR. The table lists some 7,000 clones, around 30% of them singletons. The specimen sequenced was adjacent normal tissue. Receptors were obtained from a male donor with papillary thyroid cancer or a benign thyroid nodule (not recorded which). Some clones in this sample may be carry-over from other donors' samples. Both conserved end residues are part of each CDR3. The D gene is left open where the match is weak. Clone size is given for some rows only: seen once, a few or many times, or a class if the clone is expanded.

clone size: many
J gene: TRBJ1-1
V gene: TRBV30
D gene: NA
CDR3 DNA: TGTGCCTGGAGTCCCTCTAACACTGAAGCTTTCTTT
CDR3 protein: CAWSPSNTEAFF

clone size: NA
J gene: TRBJ2-4
V gene: TRBV19
D gene: TRBD1
CDR3 DNA: TGTGCCAGTAATACGGGGACAGGTATGGGAGTAAACATTCAGTACTTC
CDR3 protein: CASNTGTGMGVNIQYF

clone size: NA
J gene: TRBJ2-5
V gene: TRBV12-3/TRBV12-4
D gene: TRBD2
CDR3 DNA: TGTGCCAGCAGTTTAGCCCGTAGCGGGAGGGTAAAGACCCAGTACTTC
CDR3 protein: CASSLARSGRVKTQYF

clone size: NA
J gene: TRBJ1-1
V gene: TRBV4-1
D gene: NA
CDR3 DNA: TGCGCCAGCAGCCAAGTTCAGGGGAGGTACACTGAAGCTTTCTTT
CDR3 protein: CASSQVQGRYTEAFF

clone size: NA
J gene: TRBJ2-3
V gene: TRBV6-1
D gene: TRBD1
CDR3 DNA: TGTGCCAGCAGTGAACGAGGACAGGGGGATCCAGATACGCAGTATTTT
CDR3 protein: CASSERGQGDPDTQYF

clone size: NA
J gene: TRBJ2-5
V gene: TRBV25-1
D gene: NA
CDR3 DNA: TGTGCCGGCAGTGAAAACACGACAGGACAAGAGACCCAGTACTTC
CDR3 protein: CAGSENTTGQETQYF

clone size: NA
J gene: TRBJ1-1
V gene: TRBV6-1
D gene: NA
CDR3 DNA: TGTGCCAGCAGTGTTCAGAGCCTCCTCACTGAAGCTTTCTTT
CDR3 protein: CASSVQSLLTEAFF

clone size: few
J gene: TRBJ1-1
V gene: TRBV28
D gene: TRBD1
CDR3 DNA: TGTGCCAGCAGTCACGGGACAGCCAACACTGAAGCTTTCTTT
CDR3 protein: CASSHGTANTEAFF

clone size: NA
J gene: TRBJ2-7
V gene: TRBV12-3/TRBV12-4
D gene: NA
CDR3 DNA: TGTGCCAGCAGCCTCACGGCGGAGCAGTACTTC
CDR3 protein: CASSLTAEQYF

clone size: medium-sized
J gene: TRBJ1-1
V gene: TRBV6-1
D gene: NA
CDR3 DNA: TGTGCCAGGGGCAGGGTGGGCACTGAAGCTTTCTTT
CDR3 protein: CARGRVGTEAFF

clone size: medium-sized
J gene: TRBJ1-5
V gene: TRBV2
D gene: TRBD1
CDR3 DNA: TGTGCCAGCAGTGACCAGGGGGGGAATCAGCCCCAGCATTTT
CDR3 protein: CASSDQGGNQPQHF

clone size: many
J gene: TRBJ2-2
V gene: TRBV5-5
D gene: TRBD1
CDR3 DNA: TGTGCCAGCAGCGCCGCAGGGGGCGCGAACACCGGGGAGCTGTTTTTT
CDR3 protein: CASSAAGGANTGELFF

clone size: NA
J gene: TRBJ2-7
V gene: TRBV9
D gene: NA
CDR3 DNA: TGTGCCAGCAGCGTTGCGGGATTCGACGAGCAGTACTTC
CDR3 protein: CASSVAGFDEQYF

clone size: NA
J gene: TRBJ2-3
V gene: TRBV20-1
D gene: NA
CDR3 DNA: TGCAGTGCTAGAGACAGCAAGAGGGGAGATACGCAGTATTTT
CDR3 protein: CSARDSKRGDTQYF

clone size: medium-sized
J gene: TRBJ2-3
V gene: TRBV12-3/TRBV12-4
D gene: NA
CDR3 DNA: TGTGCCAGCAGTTTAGGGTTTACGCAGTATTTT
CDR3 protein: CASSLGFTQYF

clone size: NA
J gene: TRBJ1-1
V gene: TRBV19
D gene: TRBD1
CDR3 DNA: TGTGCCAGTAGTATATCTGACAGGGTGAACACTGAAGCTTTCTTT
CDR3 protein: CASSISDRVNTEAFF